The 9 T cell receptor beta chains given below trace back to one sample, sequenced in a study of PD-L1 blockade in urothelial cancer. Described time point: pretreatment peripheral blood. The table came from immunoSEQ multiplex PCR; TCRdb's copy has only in-frame clones and leaves some out. The repertoire holds 60,000 to 75,000 clones, with less than 90% as singletons. Sequencing was performed on PBMCs, taken around atezolizumab (anti-PD-L1) treatment. These receptors all stem from a woman in her seventies with urothelial cancer.

The J gene is TRBJ1-1, the V gene TRBV6-5; D gene uncertain. The V gene's germline CDR1 is MNHEY and CDR2 SVGAGI. The V end was cut by 6 bases, the J end by 0 bases, with 14 bases between. The CDR3 runs 15 residues. The CDR3 here is CASSNGIGMNTEAFF. In DNA, the CDR3 is TGTGCCAGCAGCAACGGGATCGGGATGAACACTGAAGCTTTCTTT.

The chain joins TRBV5-6 to TRBJ2-1; D unresolved. V lost 4 bases to trimming and J lost 5 bases, with 13 bases between them. The CDR3 sequence is 14 residues long. CDR1 and CDR2 (germline): SGHDT, YYEEEE. CDR3 sequence reads: CASSTSAAHNEQFF. CDR3 DNA sequence: TGTGCCAGCAGCACCTCGGCGGCCCACAATGAGCAGTTCTTC.

The rearrangement joins TRBV28 to TRBJ2-1; 8 bases agree with TRBD1. There are 15 residues in the CDR3. Germline CDR1 reads MDHEN; CDR2 reads SYDVKM. V trimming: 3 bases; J trimming: 4 bases; junction bases outside the gene matches: 5. The CDR3 nucleotides read TGTGCCAGCAGTTTTGGCGACAGGGGTTACAATGAGCAGTTCTTC. Amino acids: CASSFGDRGYNEQFF.

The chain combines TRBV10-3 with TRBJ1-1; TRBD1 agrees at 9 bases. The ends lost 6 bases at V and 5 bases at J; junction bases unmatched: 7. CDR1 ENHRY and CDR2 SYGVKD come from the germline V gene. The CDR3 spans 14 residues. CDR3 sequence: CAISRQGVGTEAFF. CDR3 nucleotide sequence: TGTGCCATCAGCCGACAGGGGGTCGGTACTGAAGCTTTCTTT.

The chain's CDR3 is CASSLALGLAGGEQFF. The DNA for the CDR3 is TGTGCCAGCAGCTTAGCGCTCGGACTAGCGGGGGGTGAGCAGTTCTTC. The chain is built from TRBV7-2 and TRBJ2-1; 14 nucleotides align to TRBD2. This CDR3 contains 16 residues. Trimming at V came to 0 bases and at J to 9 bases, leaving 4 bases not matched to a gene. The germline V gene encodes CDR1 SGHTA and CDR2 FQGNSA.

This chain joins TRBV10-3 and TRBJ2-7; D remains unclear. The CDR3 sequence is 11 residues long. Trimming shortened V by 2 bases and J by 5 bases, and 4 bases separated the two germline ends. CDR1 is ENHRY, CDR2 SYGVKD, per germline. The CDR3 sequence: CAISETDEQYF. DNA for the CDR3: TGTGCCATCAGTGAGACAGACGAGCAGTACTTC.

The chain links TRBV9 to TRBJ2-7; 7 bases line up with TRBD1. After removal of 3 bases from V and 2 bases from J, the junction contained 5 bases not matched to a gene. This CDR3 is 14 amino acids long. CDR1 is SGDLS and CDR2 is YYNGEE in the germline V gene. In nucleotides, the CDR3 is TGTGCCAGCAGCGGACAGGGATATCCCTACGAGCAGTACTTC. Residues: CASSGQGYPYEQYF.

This chain links TRBV7-9 with TRBJ2-7, with D possibly being TRBD2 (6 bases). The V gene's germline CDR1 is SEHNR and CDR2 FQNEAQ (reference sequence). V was cut by 5 bases and J by 2 bases, with 16 bases left in between. The length of the CDR3 is 15 residues. The CDR3 nucleotides are TGTGCCAGCAGCCCCTCGCGGGGCCTAACCTACGAGCAGTACTTC. Protein: CASSPSRGLTYEQYF. The full variable domain, its missing parts supplied by reference TRBV7-9 and TRBJ2-7, is DTGVSQNPRHKITKRGQNVTFRCDPISEHNRLYWYRQTLGQGPEFLTYFQNEAQLEKSRLLSDRFSAERPKGSFSTLEIQRTEQGDSAMYLCASSPSRGLTYEQYFGPGTRLTVT.

This clone is a singleton in its sample. The chain couples TRBV11-2 to TRBJ2-1, with a possible D match to TRBD1 (5 bases). The CDR3 is 16 residues long. Trimming stripped 5 bases from V and 0 bases from J, with 14 bases between. Germline V gives CDR1 SGHAT, CDR2 FQNNGV. CDR3 sequence: CASSLTTGSSYNEQFF. CDR3 in DNA: TGTGCCAGCAGCCTAACTACAGGTAGCTCCTACAATGAGCAGTTCTTC.